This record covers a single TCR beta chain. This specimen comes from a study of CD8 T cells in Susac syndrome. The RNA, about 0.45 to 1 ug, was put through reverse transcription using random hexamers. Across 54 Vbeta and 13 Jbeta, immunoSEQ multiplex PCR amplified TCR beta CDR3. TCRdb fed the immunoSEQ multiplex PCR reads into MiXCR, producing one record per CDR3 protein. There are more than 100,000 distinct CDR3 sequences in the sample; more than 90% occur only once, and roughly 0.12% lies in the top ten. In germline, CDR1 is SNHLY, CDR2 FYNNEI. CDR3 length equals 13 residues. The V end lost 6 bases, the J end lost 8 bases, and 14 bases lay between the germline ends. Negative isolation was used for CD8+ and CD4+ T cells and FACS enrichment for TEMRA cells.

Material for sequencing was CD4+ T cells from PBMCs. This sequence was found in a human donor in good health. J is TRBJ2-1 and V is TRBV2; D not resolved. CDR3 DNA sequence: TGTGCCAGCAGAACGCAGTTGGTCGATGAGCAGTTCTTC. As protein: CASRTQLVDEQFF. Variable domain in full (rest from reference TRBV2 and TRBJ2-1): EPEVTQTPSHQVTQMGQEVILRCVPISNHLYFYWYRQILGQKVEFLVSFYNNEISEKSEIFDDQFSVERPDGSNFTLKIRSTKLEDSAMYFCASRTQLVDEQFFGPGTRLTVL.